Presented here are 28 T cell receptor beta chains from one specimen sequenced in a study of shared clonotypes between healthy human individuals. CD45RO-negative, CCR7-positively selected cells formed the naive CD8 fraction, excluding terminally differentiated effector memory CD45RA+ cells. Clones were sequenced by immunoSEQ multiplex PCR, and TCRdb holds only the in-frame ones, with some missing. The sample holds about 680,000 clones, 92% seen once. What was sequenced was naive CD8+ T cells sorted from blood. These receptor sequences come from a man aged 25-45 years in good health.

V gene TRBV27 combines with J gene TRBJ2-2, with 13 bases matching TRBD2. V trimming: 3 bases; J trimming: 0 bases; junction bases outside the gene matches: 10. The CDR3 loop spans 20 amino acids. The germline V gene has CDR1 MNHEY and CDR2 SMNVEV (reference sequence). The CDR3 loop is CASSFRRRGLAGPNTGELFF. The CDR3 bases are TGTGCCAGCAGTTTCCGTAGGCGGGGACTAGCGGGGCCGAACACCGGGGAGCTGTTTTTT.

This chain connects TRBV27 to TRBJ2-1; 9 bases are a match to TRBD2. Germline V gene lookup returns CDR1 MNHEY and CDR2 SMNVEV (reference sequence). This CDR3 is 15 amino acids long. J lost 7 bases, V lost 2 bases, and 6 bases had no gene match. The CDR3 sequence is CASSLPGTSPNEQFF. The DNA for the CDR3 is TGTGCCAGCAGTTTACCCGGGACTAGCCCTAATGAGCAGTTCTTC.

V and J are TRBV7-2 and TRBJ2-1; TRBD2 matches 14 bases. Trimming took 3 bases from V and 6 from J; bases not matched to a gene: 4. The V gene's germline CDR1 is SGHTA and CDR2 FQGNSA. The CDR3 extends over 16 amino acids. The CDR3 loop reads CASSLTSGRVSNEQFF. DNA of the CDR3: TGTGCCAGCAGCTTGACTAGCGGGAGGGTATCCAATGAGCAGTTCTTC.

The chain couples TRBV5-4 to TRBJ2-1; TRBD2 agrees at 7 bases. CDR3 length: 12 amino acids. V lost 4 bases to trimming and J lost 6 bases; unmatched junction nucleotides: 1. Germline V lookup: CDR1 SGHNT, CDR2 YYREEE (reference sequence). CDR3 sequence reads: CASSVAGNEQFF. The CDR3 DNA follows: TGTGCCAGCAGCGTAGCGGGCAATGAGCAGTTCTTC.

The chain links TRBV9 to TRBJ2-7; 7 nucleotides agree with TRBD2. CDR3 size: 15 residues. The trim removed 2 bases at V and 3 bases at J, leaving 8 bases unmatched. In germline, CDR1 is SGDLS, CDR2 YYNGEE. CDR3 sequence reads: CASSVTGEGGYEQYF. CDR3 sequence (DNA): TGTGCCAGCAGCGTTACGGGGGAGGGAGGCTACGAGCAGTACTTC. Based on the CDR3 plus reference TRBV9 and TRBJ2-7, the full variable domain is DSGVTQTPKHLITATGQRVTLRCSPRSGDLSVYWYQQSLDQGLQFLIQYYNGEERAKGNILERFSAQQFPDLHSELNLSSLELGDSALYFCASSVTGEGGYEQYFGPGTRLTVT.

This chain uses TRBV7-9 with TRBJ2-5; the D gene is possibly TRBD2 (5 bases). Germline values: CDR1 SEHNR, CDR2 FQNEAQ (reference sequence). The CDR3 loop spans 13 amino acids. Trimming shortened V by 5 bases and J by 5 bases, and 12 bases separated the two germline ends. In nucleotides, the CDR3 is TGTGCCAGCAGCCACGCGAGGGAGGAGACCCAGTACTTC. Amino acids: CASSHAREETQYF.

The chain employs TRBV5-1 and TRBJ2-7; TRBD2 is a possible D gene (6 bases). Germline V gives CDR1 SGHRS, CDR2 YFSETQ. The CDR3 has 14 amino acids. The V gene lost 0 bases and the J gene lost 3 bases, with 10 bases spanning the gap. The CDR3 DNA reads as TGCGCCAGCAGCTTGGACGGGAGTGGCTACGAGCAGTACTTC. Protein product: CASSLDGSGYEQYF.

This clone has just one count. CDR3 sequence reads: CASSMILYGDQPQHF. DNA for the CDR3: TGTGCCAGTAGTATGATATTATACGGGGACCAGCCCCAGCATTTT. The chain links TRBV19 to TRBJ1-5, with a weak D call TRBD1 (5 bases). This CDR3 has 15 amino acids. V shed 3 bases and J shed 7 bases, with 16 bases lying between them. Germline assignment: CDR1 LNHDA and CDR2 SQIVND (reference sequence).

This clone showed up just a few times. This chain links TRBV27 with TRBJ2-3, with 9 positions matching TRBD1. The ends lost 6 bases at V and 6 bases at J; junction bases unmatched: 7. CDR1 MNHEY and CDR2 SMNVEV come from the germline V gene (reference sequence). The CDR3 is 14 amino acids. The CDR3: CASRPQGASDTQYF. The CDR3 DNA follows: TGTGCCAGCAGACCACAGGGGGCTTCGGATACGCAGTATTTT.

The chain recombines TRBV27 with TRBJ2-7, with a weak D call TRBD1 (5 bases). The CDR3 consists of 14 residues. Trimming cost V 3 bases and J 3 bases, with 12 bases left between them. Germline CDR1 reads MNHEY; CDR2 reads SMNVEV (reference sequence). The CDR3 bases are TGTGCCAGCAGTTTGGCAGGGTGGATCTACGAGCAGTACTTC. Translation gives CASSLAGWIYEQYF.

V is TRBV7-9 and J is TRBJ1-4; D may be TRBD1 (5 bases). The germline V and J ends were trimmed by 7 bases and 9 bases, with 18 bases remaining between them. The CDR3 is 14 amino acids. CDR1 SEHNR and CDR2 FQNEAQ come from the germline V gene (reference sequence). In DNA, the CDR3 is TGTGCCAGCACCCCAGGAGGAGCAGGGAAAAAACTGTTTTTT. It codes for CASTPGGAGKKLFF.

This chain uses TRBV19 with TRBJ2-7; TRBD2 matches at 8 bases. J was trimmed by 2 bases and V by 3 bases; bases with no gene match: 3. CDR3 length: 14 residues. Germline V lookup: CDR1 LNHDA, CDR2 SQIVND (reference sequence). CDR3 sequence reads: CASSMTSATYEQYF. The DNA for the CDR3 is TGTGCCAGTAGTATGACTAGCGCTACCTACGAGCAGTACTTC.

V gene TRBV27 combines with J gene TRBJ2-7, with TRBD1 matching 8 bases. Trimming removed 6 bases from V and 6 bases from J; junction bases left unmatched: 16. Germline-derived CDR1 and CDR2 are MNHEY and SMNVEV (reference sequence). The CDR3 length is 16 residues. CDR3 residues: CASRDYGQGSLFEQYF. For the CDR3, the DNA is TGTGCCAGCAGAGACTACGGACAGGGAAGTCTTTTCGAGCAGTACTTC.

J is TRBJ2-7 and V is TRBV7-9; 8 nucleotides match TRBD2. V lost 7 bases, J lost 4 bases, and 15 bases stayed unmatched. The CDR3 covers 16 residues. Germline V gives CDR1 SEHNR, CDR2 FQNEAQ (reference sequence). The CDR3 DNA is TGTGCCAGCACCGGAAGACGTAGCGGGGCCACTTACGAGCAGTACTTC. It is translated as CASTGRRSGATYEQYF.

The chain joins TRBV7-9 to TRBJ2-7; no reliable D call. The CDR3 extends over 12 amino acids. Germline V lookup: CDR1 SEHNR, CDR2 FQNEAQ (reference sequence). Trimming cost V 1 base and J 5 bases, with 6 bases left between them. Here the CDR3 reads CASSLVVHEQYF. In nucleotides, the CDR3 is TGTGCCAGCAGCTTAGTGGTCCACGAGCAGTACTTC.

This clone showed up just a few times. The chain recombines TRBV18 with TRBJ2-3; 10 positions match TRBD2. CDR3 length equals 16 residues. Germline trimming cut 3 bases from V and 6 bases from J; bases unmatched to any gene: 9. Germline lookup yields CDR1 KGHSH and CDR2 LQKENI. CDR3 sequence: CASSPMGLAGADTQYF. The CDR3 DNA is TGTGCCAGCTCACCGATGGGCCTAGCGGGAGCGGATACGCAGTATTTT.

The V and J genes are TRBV4-3 and TRBJ1-1; 7 positions match TRBD1. J was trimmed by 6 bases and V by 5 bases; bases with no gene match: 6. This CDR3 has 13 amino acids. Per germline, CDR1 LGHNA and CDR2 YSLEER. The CDR3 sequence: CASSEIDRAEAFF. The CDR3 DNA sequence: TGCGCCAGCAGCGAAATCGACAGGGCTGAAGCTTTCTTT.

This clone has only one observation. The chain uses TRBV28 and TRBJ2-6; D not resolved. CDR3 size: 14 residues. V was cut by 5 bases and J by 0 bases, with 5 bases left in between. CDR1 MDHEN and CDR2 SYDVKM come from the germline V gene. The CDR3 DNA is TGTGCCAGCAGTCCTGACTCTGGGGCCAACGTCCTGACTTTC. Residues: CASSPDSGANVLTF.

Regarding this clone: Other DNA sequences in the sample encode the same CDR3. The gene calls are TRBV27 and TRBJ2-7, with 7 bases fitting TRBD1. This CDR3 spans 14 amino acids. The junction had 7 bases not matched to a gene; V was cut back by 6 bases and J by 2 bases. Germline CDR1 MNHEY, CDR2 SMNVEV (reference sequence). Here the CDR3 reads CASSLGQGAYEQYF. CDR3 nucleotide sequence: TGTGCCAGCAGCCTCGGGCAGGGGGCCTACGAGCAGTACTTC.

V is TRBV9 and J is TRBJ2-3; 10 nucleotides agree with TRBD2. Germline CDR1 SGDLS, CDR2 YYNGEE. The CDR3 is 16 residues long. J was trimmed by 6 bases and V by 0 bases; bases with no gene match: 7. Here the CDR3 DNA reads TGTGCCAGCAGCGTAGCTAGCGGGGGCCCTCAGGATACGCAGTATTTT. Translating gives CASSVASGGPQDTQYF.

The rearrangement uses TRBV27 and TRBJ2-3, with TRBD2 identical over 14 bases. This CDR3 spans 20 amino acids. The J segment lost 3 bases and the V segment lost 6 bases, leaving 17 bases of the junction unmatched. CDR1 MNHEY and CDR2 SMNVEV come from the germline V gene (reference sequence). The CDR3 nucleotides are TGTGCCAGCAGCAATTACGGGACTAGCGGGAGAAGATTGGGGACAGATACGCAGTATTTT. Translation gives CASSNYGTSGRRLGTDTQYF.

The V call is TRBV6-6, the J call TRBJ2-7; a weak D match, TRBD2 (6 bases). CDR3 size: 14 residues. The germline V gene has CDR1 MNHNY and CDR2 SVGAGI (reference sequence). Deletions cut 6 bases from V and 2 bases from J, with 14 bases between. CDR3: CASSHGGTPYEQYF. The CDR3 nucleotides read TGTGCCAGCAGCCACGGGGGAACCCCCTACGAGCAGTACTTC.

This rearrangement joins TRBV7-9 to TRBJ1-4; 8 nucleotides agree with TRBD1. The germline gives CDR1 SEHNR, CDR2 FQNEAQ (reference sequence). Trimming cost V 0 bases and J 2 bases; bases outside gene matches: 5. The CDR3 extends over 17 amino acids. CDR3 coding DNA: TGTGCCAGCAGCTTAGCGCGACAGGGGTTCACTAATGAAAAACTGTTTTTT. Protein sequence: CASSLARQGFTNEKLFF.

The chain combines TRBV15 with TRBJ2-7; TRBD2 matches at 12 bases. The junction had 6 bases not matched to a gene; V was cut back by 8 bases and J by 4 bases. The germline V gene has CDR1 LNHNV and CDR2 YYDKDF (reference sequence). The length of the CDR3 is 14 residues. The CDR3 region is CATSSGREFYEQYF. The DNA for the CDR3 is TGTGCCACCTCTAGCGGGAGGGAGTTTTACGAGCAGTACTTC.

The rearrangement links TRBV10-2 to TRBJ2-7; D remains ambiguous. Germline CDR1 is WSHSY and CDR2 is SAAADI. CDR3 length equals 13 residues. The V and J ends lost 6 bases and 1 base respectively, with 10 bases between them. The CDR3 loop reads CASRGWESYEQYF. The DNA for the CDR3 is TGCGCCAGCAGGGGATGGGAATCCTACGAGCAGTACTTC.

The genes are TRBV5-6 and TRBJ1-1; D not certain. V was cut by 1 base and J by 4 bases, with 8 bases left in between. Germline assignment: CDR1 SGHDT and CDR2 YYEEEE. CDR3 length: 13 residues. CDR3 nucleotides: TGTGCCAGCAGCTTGCGGCAGATCACTGAAGCTTTCTTT. This sequence encodes CASSLRQITEAFF.

The chain couples TRBV28 to TRBJ2-7; D remains ambiguous. V shed 2 bases and J shed 1 base, with 3 bases lying between them. CDR1 and CDR2 from the germline V gene are MDHEN and SYDVKM. CDR3 size: 12 residues. CDR3 sequence: CASSLQSYEQYF. The CDR3 DNA follows: TGTGCCAGCAGTTTACAGTCCTACGAGCAGTACTTC.

V and J are TRBV29-1 and TRBJ2-5; D is undetermined. Trimming removed 1 base at V and 1 base at J, with 7 bases between. This CDR3 comprises 13 residues. Germline lookup yields CDR1 SQVTM and CDR2 ANQGSEA. CDR3: CSVEGLTQETQYF. The CDR3, as DNA: TGCAGCGTTGAAGGACTTACCCAAGAGACCCAGTACTTC.